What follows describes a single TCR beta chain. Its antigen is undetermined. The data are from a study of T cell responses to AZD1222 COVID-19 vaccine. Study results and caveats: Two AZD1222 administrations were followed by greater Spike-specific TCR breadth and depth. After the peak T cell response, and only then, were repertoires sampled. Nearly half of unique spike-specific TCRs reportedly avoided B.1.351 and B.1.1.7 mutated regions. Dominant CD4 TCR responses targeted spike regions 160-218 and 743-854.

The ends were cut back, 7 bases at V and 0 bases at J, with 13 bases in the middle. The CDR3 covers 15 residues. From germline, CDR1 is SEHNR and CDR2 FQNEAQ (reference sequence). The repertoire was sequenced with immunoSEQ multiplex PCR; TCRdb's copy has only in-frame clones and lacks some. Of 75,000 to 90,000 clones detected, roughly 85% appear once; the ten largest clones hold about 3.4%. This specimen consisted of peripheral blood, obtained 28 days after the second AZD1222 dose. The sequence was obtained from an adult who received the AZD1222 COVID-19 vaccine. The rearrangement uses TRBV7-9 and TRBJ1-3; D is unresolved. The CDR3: CASTHGGVSGNTIYF. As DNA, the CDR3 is TGTGCCAGCACCCACGGTGGCGTCTCTGGAAACACCATATATTTT.